This T cell receptor (beta chain) comes out of a study of blood T cell repertoires in COVID-19. Sequencing used immunoSEQ multiplex PCR; TCRdb keeps in-frame clones, though not all of them. Among approximately 150,000 clones listed, around 80% were seen once. This clone was found once. The CDR3 length is 16 residues. Germline V gives CDR1 KGHDR, CDR2 SFDVKD. V gave up 4 bases and J gave up 2 bases; unmatched junction bases: 7. Sequencing was carried out using PBMCs or T cells enriched from blood (not recorded which). The receptor was isolated from a man between 65 and 85 years old who had been exposed to COVID-19. V and J are TRBV24-1 and TRBJ2-7; 10 bases match TRBD2. The CDR3 DNA follows: TGTGCCACCAGTGACTCTAGCGGGGGAAAGCCCTACGAGCAGTACTTC. Amino acids: CATSDSSGGKPYEQYF.